The TCR beta chain described here comes from a study of T cells in Graves' hyperthyroidism and ophthalmopathy. Study in general: Initial diagnosis, before any treatment, was when peripheral blood was collected.

Study conclusions and caveats: Expanded thyroid clonotypes (above 0.001) were mostly also found in blood.

This clonotype is labeled medium-sized. Its antigen is unknown. The CDR3 has 15 amino acids. CDR1 and CDR2 (germline): SGHVS, FQNEAQ. V shed 8 bases and J shed 1 base, with 15 bases lying between them. Exclusion of patients followed from uncontrolled infection, other autoimmune disease, pregnancy or lactation. Each 10 ml fresh peripheral blood draw supplied the PBMCs. Amplification of TCR beta CDR3 regions was performed using RNA transcripts as template. First-round RT-PCR of the TCR CDR3 relied on the HTBI primer set. TCRdb independently ran MiXCR on the multiplex PCR reads; one entry per CDR3 protein. The table includes 500,000 or so distinct CDR3 sequences, about 16% detected once.

This rearrangement joins TRBV7-8 to TRBJ2-1; tentatively, D is TRBD1 (7 bases). Sample: blood. This TCR came from a woman aged 25 to 45 with Graves' ophthalmopathy. The CDR3 spells CASSHRGLSYNEQFF. CDR3 nucleotide sequence: TGTGCCAGCTCCCACAGGGGACTTTCCTACAATGAGCAGTTCTTC.